The sequence of this T cell receptor (beta chain) was determined in a study of naive and memory T cell subsets. As concerns this clonotype: Its antigen is as yet unknown.

Study-wide results and caveats: In CD4 and CD8 cells, diversity dropped from naive through EMRA. There was no ground truth to check naive and memory subset results. A few larger clonotypes appeared in naive repertoires, especially CD8, possibly memory cells re-expressing CD45RA.

CD4 T cells were positively selected, then CD8 T cells from the CD4-negative fraction. Cells stained for CD3, CD4, CD8, CD45RA, CD27 and viability were sorted into four CD45RA/CD27 subsets. An equimolar mix of two oligonucleotides served as the beta constant-region primer for TRBC1 and TRBC2. Ligated cDNA was amplified by four rounds of PCR with nested alpha and beta constant-region primers and SP2. TCRdb reanalysed the UMI-ligation and nested PCR reads using MiXCR and keeps one entry per CDR3 protein. Among over 110,000 distinct CDR3 sequences listed, 15% to 20% were seen once. Trimming took off 2 bases at V and 8 bases at J, with 12 bases between the two ends. Germline lookup yields CDR1 PRHDT and CDR2 FYEKMQ (reference sequence). The CDR3 is 14 residues long.

The chain is built from TRBV13 and TRBJ1-4; D is perhaps TRBD1 (5 bases). The receptor's source is a human donor in good health. Sample: naive CD8+ T cells from blood. CDR3 amino acids: CASSLRQTEEKLFF. CDR3 nucleotide sequence: TGTGCCAGCAGCTTACGACAGACGGAAGAAAAACTGTTTTTT.